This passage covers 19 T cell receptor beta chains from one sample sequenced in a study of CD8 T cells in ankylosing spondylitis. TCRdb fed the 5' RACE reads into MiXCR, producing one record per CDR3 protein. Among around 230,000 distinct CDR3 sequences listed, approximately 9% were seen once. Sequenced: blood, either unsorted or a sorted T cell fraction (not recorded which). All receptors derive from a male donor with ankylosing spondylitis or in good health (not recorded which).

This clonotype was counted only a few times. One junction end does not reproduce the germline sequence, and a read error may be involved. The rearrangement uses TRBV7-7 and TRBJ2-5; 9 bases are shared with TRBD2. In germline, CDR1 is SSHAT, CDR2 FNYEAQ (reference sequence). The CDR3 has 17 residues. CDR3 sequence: CASSPLSGGALQETQYF. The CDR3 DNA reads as TGTGCTAGCAGCCCTCTTAGCGGGGGAGCCCTCCAAGAGACCCAGTACTTC.

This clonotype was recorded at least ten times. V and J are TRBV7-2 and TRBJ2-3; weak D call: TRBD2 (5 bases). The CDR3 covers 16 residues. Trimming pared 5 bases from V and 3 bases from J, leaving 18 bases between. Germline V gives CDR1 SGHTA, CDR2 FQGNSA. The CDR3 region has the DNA TGTGCCAGCAGCCAGCGGTTCCTACGGACGACAGATACGCAGTATTTT. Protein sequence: CASSQRFLRTTDTQYF.

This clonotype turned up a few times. The CDR3 DNA reads as TGCAGCGTTGGGGGTCCGGGGCTGGACACTGAAGCTTTCTTT. Encoded protein: CSVGGPGLDTEAFF. The chain is built from TRBV29-1 and TRBJ1-1; D is possibly TRBD1 (5 bases). V was clipped by 4 bases and J by 3 bases, with 15 bases between them. The CDR3 consists of 14 residues. Looked up from germline, CDR1 is SQVTM and CDR2 is ANQGSEA.

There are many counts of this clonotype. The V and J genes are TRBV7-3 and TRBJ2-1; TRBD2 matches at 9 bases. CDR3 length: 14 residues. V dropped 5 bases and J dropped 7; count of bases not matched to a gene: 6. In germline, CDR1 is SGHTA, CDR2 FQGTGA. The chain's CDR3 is CASSPSAGGNEQFF. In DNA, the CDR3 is TGTGCCAGCAGCCCCTCAGCGGGGGGTAATGAGCAGTTCTTC. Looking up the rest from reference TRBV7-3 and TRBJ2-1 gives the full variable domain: GAGVSQTPSNKVTEKGKYVELRCDPISGHTALYWYRQSLGQGPEFLIYFQGTGAADDSGLPNDRFFAVRPEGSVSTLKIQRTERGDSAVYLCASSPSAGGNEQFFGPGTRLTVL.

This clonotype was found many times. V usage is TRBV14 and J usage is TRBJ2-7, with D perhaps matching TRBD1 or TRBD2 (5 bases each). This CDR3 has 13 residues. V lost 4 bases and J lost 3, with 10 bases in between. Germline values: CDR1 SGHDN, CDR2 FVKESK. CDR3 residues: CASSPGTHYEQYF. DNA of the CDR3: TGTGCCAGCAGCCCCGGGACCCACTACGAGCAGTACTTC.

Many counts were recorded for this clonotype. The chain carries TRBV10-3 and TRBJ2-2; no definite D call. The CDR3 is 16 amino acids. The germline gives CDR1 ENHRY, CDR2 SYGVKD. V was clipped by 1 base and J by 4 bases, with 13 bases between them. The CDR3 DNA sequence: TGTGCCATCAGTGAGTTGGTTTCCTCGGTCACCGGGGAGCTGTTTTTT. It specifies CAISELVSSVTGELFF.

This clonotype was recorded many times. DNA for the CDR3: TGCAGTGCCACGGAGGGCAAAAACATTCAGTACTTC. Residues: CSATEGKNIQYF. The genes are TRBV20-1 and TRBJ2-4; D is perhaps TRBD2 (6 bases). There are 12 residues in the CDR3. The germline gives CDR1 DFQATT, CDR2 SNEGSKA (reference sequence). V lost 6 bases and J 3 bases, leaving 9 bases between the germline ends.

The CDR3 is CASRPGLENTGELFF. The CDR3, as DNA: TGTGCCAGCAGGCCTGGACTGGAGAACACCGGGGAGCTGTTTTTT. The chain is built from TRBV5-5 and TRBJ2-2, with a possible D match to TRBD2 (5 bases). CDR1 is SGHKS and CDR2 is YYEKEE in the germline V gene (reference sequence). There are 15 residues in the CDR3. V lost 5 bases, J lost 1 base, and 12 bases lay in between.

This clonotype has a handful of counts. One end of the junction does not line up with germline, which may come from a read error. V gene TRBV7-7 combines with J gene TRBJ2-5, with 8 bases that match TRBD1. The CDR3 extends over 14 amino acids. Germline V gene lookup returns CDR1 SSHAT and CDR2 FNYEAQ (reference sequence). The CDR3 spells CASSPGQGKVTQYF. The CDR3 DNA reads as TGTGCTAGCAGCCCCGGACAGGGTAAAGTGACCCAGTACTTC. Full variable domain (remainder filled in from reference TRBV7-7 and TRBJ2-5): GAGVSQSPRYKVTKRGQDVTLRCDPISSHATLYWYQQALGQGPEFLTYFNYEAQPDKSGLPSDRFSAERPEGSISTLTIQRTEQRDSAMYRCASSPGQGKVTQYFGPGTRLLVL.

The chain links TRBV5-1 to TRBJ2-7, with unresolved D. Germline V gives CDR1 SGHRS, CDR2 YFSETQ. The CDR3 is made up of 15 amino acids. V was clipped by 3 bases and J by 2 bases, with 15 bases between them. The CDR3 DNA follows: TGCGCCAGCAGCTCTACCCCAGGATTTGCCTACGAGCAGTACTTC. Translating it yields CASSSTPGFAYEQYF.

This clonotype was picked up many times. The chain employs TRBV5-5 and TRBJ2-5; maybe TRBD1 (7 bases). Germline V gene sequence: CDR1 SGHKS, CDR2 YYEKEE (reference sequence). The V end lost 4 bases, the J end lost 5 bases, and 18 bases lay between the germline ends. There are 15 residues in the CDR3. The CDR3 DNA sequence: TGTGCCAGCAGCCCGACAGGGAGAGGGAGGGAGACCCAGTACTTC. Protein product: CASSPTGRGRETQYF.

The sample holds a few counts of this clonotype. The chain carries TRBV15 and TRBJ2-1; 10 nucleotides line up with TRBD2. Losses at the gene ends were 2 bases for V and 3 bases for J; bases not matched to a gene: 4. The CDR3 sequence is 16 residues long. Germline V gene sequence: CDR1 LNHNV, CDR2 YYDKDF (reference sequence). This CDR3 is CATSRRTSGLYNEQFF. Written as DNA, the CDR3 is TGTGCCACCAGCAGACGGACTAGCGGCCTCTACAATGAGCAGTTCTTC.

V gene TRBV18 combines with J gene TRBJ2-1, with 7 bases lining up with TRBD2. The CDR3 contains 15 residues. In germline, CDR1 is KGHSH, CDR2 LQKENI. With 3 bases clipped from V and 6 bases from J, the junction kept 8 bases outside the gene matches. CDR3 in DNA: TGTGCCAGCTCACCTCAATTAGCGGGCACCAATGAGCAGTTCTTC. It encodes CASSPQLAGTNEQFF.

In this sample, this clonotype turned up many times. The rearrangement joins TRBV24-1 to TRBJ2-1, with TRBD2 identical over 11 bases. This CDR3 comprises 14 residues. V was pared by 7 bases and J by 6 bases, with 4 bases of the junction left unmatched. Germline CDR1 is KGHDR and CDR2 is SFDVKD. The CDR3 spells CATRTSGITNEQFF. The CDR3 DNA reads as TGTGCCACCAGGACTAGCGGGATAACCAATGAGCAGTTCTTC.

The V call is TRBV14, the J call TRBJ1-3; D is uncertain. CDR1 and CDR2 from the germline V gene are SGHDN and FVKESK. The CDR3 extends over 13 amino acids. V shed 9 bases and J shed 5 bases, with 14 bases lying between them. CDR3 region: CASGAWSRNTIYF. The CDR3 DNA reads TGTGCCAGTGGCGCGTGGTCGAGAAACACCATATATTTT.

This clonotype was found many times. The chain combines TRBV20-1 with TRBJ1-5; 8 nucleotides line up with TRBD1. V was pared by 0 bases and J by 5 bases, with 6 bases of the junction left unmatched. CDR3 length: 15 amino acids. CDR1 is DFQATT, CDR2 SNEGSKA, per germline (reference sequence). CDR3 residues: CSARDRQGAYQPQHF. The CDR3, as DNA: TGCAGTGCTAGAGATCGGCAGGGGGCATATCAGCCCCAGCATTTT.

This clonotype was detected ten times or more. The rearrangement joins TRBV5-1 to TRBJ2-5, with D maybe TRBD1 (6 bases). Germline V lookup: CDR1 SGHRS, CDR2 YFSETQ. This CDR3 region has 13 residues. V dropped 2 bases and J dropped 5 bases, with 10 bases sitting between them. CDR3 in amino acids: CASSLNREETQYF. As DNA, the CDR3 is TGCGCCAGCAGCTTAAACAGGGAGGAGACCCAGTACTTC.

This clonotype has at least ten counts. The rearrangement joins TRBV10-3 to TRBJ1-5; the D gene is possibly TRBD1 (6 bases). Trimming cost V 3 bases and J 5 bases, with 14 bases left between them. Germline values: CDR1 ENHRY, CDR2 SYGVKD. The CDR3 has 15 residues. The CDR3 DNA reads TGTGCCATCAGTGATGGGGGCAGGGCTGATCAGCCCCAGCATTTT. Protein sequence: CAISDGGRADQPQHF.

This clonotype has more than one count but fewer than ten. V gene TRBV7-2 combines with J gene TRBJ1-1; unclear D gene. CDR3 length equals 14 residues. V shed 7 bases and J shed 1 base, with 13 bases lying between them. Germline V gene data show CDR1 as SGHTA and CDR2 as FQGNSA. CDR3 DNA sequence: TGTGCCAGCACCTTTTCGGGGAGGAACACTGAAGCTTTCTTT. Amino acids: CASTFSGRNTEAFF. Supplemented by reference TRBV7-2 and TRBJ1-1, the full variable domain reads GAGVSQSPSNKVTEKGKDVELRCDPISGHTALYWYRQSLGQGLEFLIYFQGNSAPDKSGLPSDRFSAERTGGSVSTLTIQRTQQEDSAVYLCASTFSGRNTEAFFGQGTRLTVV.